The rows below give T cell receptor beta chains drawn from one sample of a study of cytomegalovirus exposure and HLA in healthy donors. The method was immunoSEQ multiplex PCR; TCRdb's version includes in-frame clones alone and lacks a portion of them. The sample lists 150,000 to 200,000 clones, around 84% occurring once. The sample was PBMCs. The origin of the receptors is a man between 18 and 29 years old in good health and CMV-seropositive. CDR3s include the opening cysteine and the closing phenylalanine or tryptophan. A D gene is named only where the DNA matches it firmly. The size of a clone is reported for some rows only, either as once, few or many, or as a class for expanded clones.

clone size,D gene,V gene,J gene,CDR3 protein,CDR3 DNA
once,.,TRBV10-1,TRBJ2-1,CASSGVNEQFF,TGCGCCAGCTCAGGGGTGAATGAGCAGTTCTTC
.,TRBD2,TRBV5-1,TRBJ2-3,CASSFRLAGGTDTQYF,TGCGCCAGCAGCTTTCGGCTAGCGGGGGGCACAGATACGCAGTATTTT
once,.,TRBV27,TRBJ2-1,CASSLWLGRNGNEQFF,TGTGCCAGCAGTTTATGGCTGGGGCGGAACGGCAATGAGCAGTTCTTC
.,.,TRBV27,TRBJ2-7,CASSLGGARTYEQYF,TGTGCCAGCAGTTTAGGGGGGGCGCGGACCTACGAGCAGTACTTC
.,TRBD2,TRBV7-9,TRBJ2-1,CASSLTTSGSHNEQFF,TGTGCCAGCAGCTTAACTACTAGCGGGAGCCACAATGAGCAGTTCTTC
.,TRBD2,TRBV19,TRBJ2-3,CASSMAGAGTDTQYF,TGTGCCAGTAGTATGGCGGGAGCGGGTACAGATACGCAGTATTTT
few,TRBD2,TRBV2,TRBJ2-2,CASSGTSRNTGELFF,TGTGCCAGCAGTGGGACTAGCCGTAACACCGGGGAGCTGTTTTTT
.,TRBD2,TRBV5-1,TRBJ2-3,CASSSAGGVMNTQYF,TGCGCCAGCAGCTCCGCGGGGGGCGTAATGAATACGCAGTATTTT
.,.,TRBV23-1,TRBJ2-3,CASSQSKSGEEKTDTQYF,TGCGCCAGCAGTCAATCGAAGTCAGGGGAAGAGAAAACAGATACGCAGTATTTT
.,TRBD2,TRBV7-6,TRBJ2-5,CASSFGLSGGALETQYF,TGTGCCAGCAGCTTCGGCCTTAGCGGGGGGGCCCTCGAGACCCAGTACTTC
.,TRBD2,TRBV7-9,TRBJ2-5,CASSSSGAGGGETQYF,TGTGCCAGCAGCTCCAGCGGGGCGGGGGGCGGAGAGACCCAGTACTTC
.,TRBD2,TRBV11-1,TRBJ2-1,CASSLVAGDAYNEQFF,TGTGCCAGCAGCTTAGTCGCGGGAGACGCCTACAATGAGCAGTTCTTC
.,TRBD2,TRBV7-3,TRBJ2-3,CASSPLAGAADTQYF,TGTGCCAGCAGCCCTCTAGCGGGGGCCGCAGATACGCAGTATTTT
.,.,TRBV2,TRBJ2-3,CASSSSTDTQYF,TGTGCCAGCAGTTCTAGCACAGATACGCAGTATTTT
.,TRBD1,TRBV4-1,TRBJ1-1,CASSPMDRGHPEAFF,TGCGCCAGCAGCCCGATGGACAGGGGCCACCCTGAAGCTTTCTTT
.,.,TRBV6-1,TRBJ2-3,CASSDLPSRVDTQYF,TGTGCCAGCAGTGACCTACCCTCGAGAGTGGATACGCAGTATTTT
.,.,TRBV27,TRBJ1-2,CASSYQGGNYGYTF,TGTGCCAGCAGTTATCAGGGAGGTAACTATGGCTACACCTTC
.,TRBD2,TRBV28,TRBJ2-7,CASSLSSGGPYEQYF,TGTGCCAGCAGTTTATCTAGCGGGGGGCCTTACGAGCAGTACTTC
.,.,TRBV2,TRBJ2-6,CASSLTGSGANVLTF,TGTGCCAGCAGTTTAACAGGCTCTGGGGCCAACGTCCTGACTTTC
.,TRBD2,TRBV5-1,TRBJ2-1,CASSLPNSAGDNEQFF,TGCGCCAGCAGCTTGCCCAACTCGGCGGGAGACAATGAGCAGTTCTTC
.,TRBD2,TRBV19,TRBJ2-1,CASSIRTSGAYNEQFF,TGTGCCAGTAGTATCCGGACTAGCGGGGCCTACAATGAGCAGTTCTTC
.,TRBD1,TRBV11-3,TRBJ2-3,CASSLAGGGTDTQYF,TGTGCCAGCAGCTTAGCAGGGGGCGGCACAGATACGCAGTATTTT
.,TRBD2,TRBV5-5,TRBJ2-7,CASSLVQSAGRETYEQYF,TGTGCCAGCAGCTTGGTACAGTCAGCGGGACGGGAAACCTACGAGCAGTACTTC
.,.,TRBV13,TRBJ2-7,CASSLRTTEDEQYF,TGTGCCAGCAGCTTAAGAACGACAGAGGACGAGCAGTACTTC
few,TRBD1,TRBV4-1,TRBJ1-2,CASSRPGQGNYGYTF,TGCGCCAGCAGCCGACCGGGACAGGGTAACTATGGCTACACCTTC
.,TRBD2,TRBV5-4,TRBJ2-3,CASSQPGLASTDTQYF,TGTGCCAGCAGCCAACCGGGACTAGCGAGTACAGATACGCAGTATTTT
.,TRBD2,TRBV4-1,TRBJ2-7,CASSPAGGEEQYF,TGCGCCAGCAGCCCCGCGGGGGGGGAGGAGCAGTACTTC
few,TRBD1,TRBV10-3,TRBJ2-7,CAISGRDRGEQYF,TGTGCCATCAGTGGCCGCGACAGGGGCGAGCAGTACTTC
.,TRBD2,TRBV30,TRBJ2-2,CAWSGGGATGELFF,TGTGCCTGGAGCGGGGGGGGTGCAACCGGGGAGCTGTTTTTT
.,TRBD1,TRBV28,TRBJ2-3,CASSRDRGQNTQYF,TGTGCCAGCAGTCGGGACAGGGGACAGAATACGCAGTATTTT
.,.,TRBV6-5,TRBJ1-1,CASRARVEAFF,TGTGCCAGCAGGGCTCGGGTTGAAGCTTTCTTT
.,TRBD1,TRBV5-6,TRBJ2-7,CASSLMTGVFSYEQYF,TGTGCCAGCAGCTTGATGACAGGGGTTTTTTCCTACGAGCAGTACTTC
.,.,TRBV5-1,TRBJ1-5,CASSPEAGTQPQHF,TGCGCCAGCAGCCCGGAGGCGGGGACCCAGCCCCAGCATTTT
once,.,TRBV11-3,TRBJ2-6,CASSLGSSGANVLTF,TGTGCCAGCAGCTTAGGCAGCTCTGGGGCCAACGTCCTGACTTTC
.,.,TRBV19,TRBJ1-5,CASAWQGGNQPQHF,TGTGCCAGTGCCTGGCAGGGCGGCAATCAGCCCCAGCATTTT
.,.,TRBV5-4,TRBJ2-7,CASSLWARSSYEQYF,TGTGCCAGCAGCTTGTGGGCTCGCAGCTCCTACGAGCAGTACTTC
.,TRBD1,TRBV30,TRBJ2-5,CAWSGGQETQYF,TGTGCCTGGTCAGGGGGTCAAGAGACCCAGTACTTC
.,.,TRBV6-4,TRBJ2-2,CASSASSDTGELFF,TGTGCCAGCAGTGCGAGTAGCGACACCGGGGAGCTGTTTTTT
.,TRBD2,TRBV19,TRBJ2-1,CASSLRLAGGSYNEQFF,TGTGCCAGTAGCCTCCGACTAGCGGGAGGGTCCTACAATGAGCAGTTCTTC
.,TRBD2,TRBV7-9,TRBJ2-5,CASSLGLGRETQYF,TGTGCCAGCAGCTTGGGACTAGGTCGGGAGACCCAGTACTTC
.,.,TRBV13,TRBJ2-7,CASSLYAQGGTYEQYF,TGTGCCAGCAGCTTATACGCACAGGGGGGGACCTACGAGCAGTACTTC
.,.,TRBV11-2,TRBJ1-1,CASSLESQGTNTEAFF,TGTGCCAGCAGCTTAGAGTCCCAGGGAACGAACACTGAAGCTTTCTTT
.,.,TRBV4-2,TRBJ2-3,CASSQETTGSSFTDTQYF,TGTGCCAGCAGCCAAGAGACCACGGGATCTAGCTTCACAGATACGCAGTATTTT
.,TRBD1,TRBV5-8,TRBJ2-1,CASRKGQGVEQFF,TGTGCCAGCAGGAAGGGACAGGGTGTAGAGCAGTTCTTC
.,TRBD1,TRBV5-1,TRBJ2-2,CASSSGTGNTGELFF,TGCGCCAGCAGCTCCGGGACAGGGAACACCGGGGAGCTGTTTTTT
.,TRBD1,TRBV7-8,TRBJ2-1,CASSLDRVGEQFF,TGTGCCAGCAGTCTCGACAGGGTCGGTGAGCAGTTCTTC
.,.,TRBV7-2,TRBJ1-1,CASSSQGITNTEAFF,TGTGCCAGCAGCTCGCAGGGGATTACGAACACTGAAGCTTTCTTT
.,.,TRBV19,TRBJ2-7,CASSPSHSGYEQYF,TGTGCCAGTAGTCCCTCCCACAGTGGGTACGAGCAGTACTTC
.,.,TRBV30,TRBJ1-2,CAWRVGQRANYGYTF,TGTGCCTGGAGGGTCGGACAGAGAGCAAACTATGGCTACACCTTC
.,.,TRBV28,TRBJ1-2,CASSFEQGKGYTF,TGTGCCAGCAGTTTCGAACAGGGAAAAGGCTACACCTTC
.,.,TRBV28,TRBJ1-3,CASSAAGRLEVVFSGNTIYF,TGTGCCAGCAGTGCTGCGGGACGGCTCGAGGTAGTCTTCTCTGGAAACACCATATATTTT
.,.,TRBV27,TRBJ1-6,CASSRGSDRLNSPLHF,TGTGCCAGCAGTCGGGGCTCAGACAGGCTGAATTCACCCCTCCACTTT
few,.,TRBV6-1,TRBJ2-7,CATMVSYEQYF,TGTGCCACCATGGTGAGCTACGAGCAGTACTTC
.,.,TRBV27,TRBJ2-3,CASSLGRDADTQYF,TGTGCCAGCAGTTTAGGCAGGGATGCAGATACGCAGTATTTT
.,.,TRBV7-8,TRBJ2-5,CASSLGPEETQYF,TGTGCCAGCAGCTTAGGGCCAGAAGAGACCCAGTACTTC
.,TRBD1,TRBV4-1,TRBJ1-4,CASSQESDRVGPHNEKLFF,TGCGCCAGCAGCCAAGAAAGCGACAGGGTGGGTCCGCATAATGAAAAACTGTTTTTT
.,TRBD1,TRBV7-3,TRBJ1-4,CASSFFGQGPIEKLFF,TGTGCCAGCAGCTTCTTCGGACAGGGACCCATTGAAAAACTGTTTTTT
.,TRBD1,TRBV4-1,TRBJ1-3,CASSQTGTAGNTIYF,TGCGCCAGCAGCCAGACAGGGACTGCTGGAAACACCATATATTTT
.,TRBD1,TRBV11-2,TRBJ2-4,CASSSGTGQGKNIQYF,TGTGCCAGCAGCTCTGGGACAGGGCAAGGCAAAAACATTCAGTACTTC
once,.,TRBV11-3,TRBJ2-1,CASSPRGHEQFF,TGTGCCAGCAGCCCCAGGGGCCATGAGCAGTTCTTC